This is a list of T cell receptor beta chains from one sample in a study of early stage breast cancer tumors. Method: immunoSEQ multiplex PCR; TCRdb's copy keeps in-frame clones and lacks some. Counted here are some 47,000 clones, 83% occurring once; the ten biggest clones make up about 1.4%. Material: blood. These TCRs come from a person aged 45-65 years with breast cancer. Each CDR3 is given with its conserved first and last residue. The D gene is left open where the match is weak. The size of a clone is reported for some rows only, either as once, few or many, or as a class for expanded clones.

clone size,V gene,D gene,J gene,CDR3 DNA,CDR3 protein
.,TRBV7-9,TRBD2,TRBJ2-1,TGTGCCAGCAGCACCTTACTTGGACTAGCGGGTAGTGATGAGCAGTTCTTC,CASSTLLGLAGSDEQFF
once,TRBV4-3,TRBD2,TRBJ2-1,TGCGCCAGCAGCCAACAGACTAGCGGGGAACCCTACAATGAGCAGTTCTTC,CASSQQTSGEPYNEQFF
.,TRBV5-5,.,TRBJ1-1,TGTGCCAGCAGCTTGGACGGTGGAGCTTTCTTT,CASSLDGGAFF
once,TRBV5-1,TRBD2,TRBJ2-1,TGCGCCAGCAGCTCACCCTTTGGGTGGGGGGGAAACAATGAGCAGTTCTTC,CASSSPFGWGGNNEQFF
.,TRBV5-1,.,TRBJ1-2,TGCGCCAGCAGCTTGGGCGGGGGGCCTAACTATGGCTACACCTTC,CASSLGGGPNYGYTF
.,TRBV19,TRBD1,TRBJ1-2,TGTGCCAGTAGTAAGGGACAGGGTTGGGATAACTATGGCTACACCTTC,CASSKGQGWDNYGYTF
.,TRBV30,.,TRBJ2-2,TGTGCCTGGAGTGTAGCGAGGGAACTGGAGACCGGGGAGCTGTTTTTT,CAWSVARELETGELFF
.,TRBV19,.,TRBJ2-2,TGTGCCAGTAGTATAGATCCCAGGGCAACCGGGGAGCTGTTTTTT,CASSIDPRATGELFF
.,TRBV19,.,TRBJ1-4,TGTGCCAGTAGTATACGGGGACCAGGAGCAAATGAAAAACTGTTTTTT,CASSIRGPGANEKLFF
.,TRBV29-1,TRBD2,TRBJ2-1,TGCAGCGTTGAAGGTTATAATGGGACTAGCGGGAGGAATGAGCAGTTCTTC,CSVEGYNGTSGRNEQFF
.,TRBV6-5,.,TRBJ2-7,TGTGCCAGCACCCTCCGGAGGGACGGCTACGAGCAGTACTTC,CASTLRRDGYEQYF
.,TRBV11-2,.,TRBJ2-7,TGTGCCAGCAGCTTAGATTACAGGGCTTACGAGCAGTACTTC,CASSLDYRAYEQYF
.,TRBV6-6,.,TRBJ2-3,TGTGCCAGCAGTTACTCCATAATAACTAGCTTCGATACGCAGTATTTT,CASSYSIITSFDTQYF
.,TRBV7-2,.,TRBJ2-5,TGTGCCAGCAGCTTATATCGGGAGACCCAGTACTTC,CASSLYRETQYF
.,TRBV30,.,TRBJ1-6,TGTGCCTGGAGTGACGTAGATAATTCACCCCTCCACTTT,CAWSDVDNSPLHF
.,TRBV6-5,.,TRBJ1-1,TGTGCCAGCAGTCCCCGGGACTTTGGGGAGACTGAAGCTTTCTTT,CASSPRDFGETEAFF